The entry below describes one T cell receptor beta chain. This record belongs to a study of shared clonotypes between healthy human individuals. Measured with immunoSEQ multiplex PCR; TCRdb has only the in-frame clones, and not every one. The data show about 2.3 million clones, 85% to 95% seen once. The CDR3 is made up of 14 amino acids. CDR1 is MNHEY, CDR2 SMNVEV, per germline (reference sequence). V was shortened by 1 base and J by 4 bases, with 7 bases between the two germline ends. Sequences were obtained from naive CD4+ T cells from PBMCs. Subset meaning: CD45RA+ positively selected. J is TRBJ2-2 and V is TRBV27; no clear D. This sequence was found in a man between 18 and 29 years old in good health. Some clones in this sample may be carry-over from other donors' samples. CDR3 loop: CASSLYPATGELFF. For the CDR3, the DNA is TGTGCCAGCAGTTTATACCCTGCCACCGGGGAGCTGTTTTTT.